This TCR beta chain was captured by sequencing in a study of cytomegalovirus exposure and HLA in healthy donors. Concerning this clone itself: Its antigen remains unidentified.

The PCR employed 60 Vbeta primers together with 13 Jbeta primers. The repertoire was sequenced with immunoSEQ multiplex PCR; TCRdb's copy has only in-frame clones and lacks some. Here the sample spans 100,000 to 150,000 clones, around three quarters being singletons. General study points: It was reported that TCR beta sequences correctly inferred the HLA-A and HLA-B alleles for most subjects.

This clonotype originated in a man in his forties in good health and CMV-seronegative. Sample: PBMCs.

CDR3 residues: CASSSRQGGNTEAFF. DNA of the CDR3: TGTGCCAGCAGCTCCCGACAGGGAGGGAACACTGAAGCTTTCTTT. The chain links TRBV5-6 to TRBJ1-1, with TRBD1 matching over 7 bases. The V gene's germline CDR1 is SGHDT and CDR2 YYEEEE. V lost 3 bases and J lost 1; bases outside the gene matches: 6. The CDR3 spans 15 residues.